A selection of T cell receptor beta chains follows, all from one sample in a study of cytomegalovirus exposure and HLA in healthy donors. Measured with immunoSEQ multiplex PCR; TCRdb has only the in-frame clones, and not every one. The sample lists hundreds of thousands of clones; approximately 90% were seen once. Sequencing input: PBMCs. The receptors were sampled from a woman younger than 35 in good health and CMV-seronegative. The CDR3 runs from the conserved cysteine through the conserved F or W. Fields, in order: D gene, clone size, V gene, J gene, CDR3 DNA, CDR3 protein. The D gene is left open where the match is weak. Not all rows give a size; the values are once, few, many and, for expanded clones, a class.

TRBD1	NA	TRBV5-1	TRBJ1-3	TGCGCCAGCAGCATCGGGACAGGGGACGGAAACACCATATATTTT	CASSIGTGDGNTIYF
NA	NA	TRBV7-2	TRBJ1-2	TGTGCCAGCAGCTTAGATTTAACAGTAGATGGCTACACCTTC	CASSLDLTVDGYTF
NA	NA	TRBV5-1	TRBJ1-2	TGCGCCAGCAGCAGGACTTCAGGGGTGGGTGGCTACACCTTC	CASSRTSGVGGYTF
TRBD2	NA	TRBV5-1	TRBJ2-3	TGCGCCAGCAGCTTCGGCGGGAGGGAGGCAGATACGCAGTATTTT	CASSFGGREADTQYF
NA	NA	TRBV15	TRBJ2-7	TGTGCCACCAGCAGAGATCGATACAACCCCTACGAGCAGTACTTC	CATSRDRYNPYEQYF
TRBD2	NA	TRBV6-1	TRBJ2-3	TGTGCCAGCAGTGCCTGGACTAGCGCGCAGTATTTT	CASSAWTSAQYF
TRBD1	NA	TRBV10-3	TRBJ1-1	TGTGCCATCAGTACAGGGGGCAACATGAACACTGAAGCTTTCTTT	CAISTGGNMNTEAFF
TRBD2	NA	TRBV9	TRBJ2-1	TGTGCCAGCAGCGCTCCGACTAGCCTCTCCTACAATGAGCAGTTCTTC	CASSAPTSLSYNEQFF
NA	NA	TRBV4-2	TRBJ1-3	TGTGCCAGCAGCCAAGAGCTACTGAACTCTGGAAACACCATATATTTT	CASSQELLNSGNTIYF
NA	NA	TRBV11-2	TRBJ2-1	TGTGCCAGCAGCTTAGCTTTTAGAGGAGGGGTCGATGAGCAGTTCTTC	CASSLAFRGGVDEQFF
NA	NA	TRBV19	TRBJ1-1	TGTGCCAGTAGGGCCTCGGGGGAAGGTGAAGCTTTCTTT	CASRASGEGEAFF
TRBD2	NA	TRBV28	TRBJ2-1	TGTGCCAGCAGCAAATACCTTGGGACTAGCGGGAGGCAGGGGCAGTTCTTC	CASSKYLGTSGRQGQFF
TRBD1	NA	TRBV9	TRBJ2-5	TGTGCCAGCAGCGCGGACAGGGCATTGAGGGCCCAGTACTTC	CASSADRALRAQYF
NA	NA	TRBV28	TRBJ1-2	TGTGCCAGCAGACGGGGACAAAAGACTAACTATGGCTACACCTTC	CASRRGQKTNYGYTF
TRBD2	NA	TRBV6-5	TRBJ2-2	TGTGCCTCCCGGGAGGCCGTTCGTTCCGGGGAGCTGTTTTTT	CASREAVRSGELFF
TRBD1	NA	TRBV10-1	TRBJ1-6	TGCGCCAGTCAACAGGGGATCGGTAATTCACCCCTCCACTTT	CASQQGIGNSPLHF
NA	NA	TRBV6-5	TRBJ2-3	TGTGCCAGCAGGCTTGCTGCGGCCACAGATACGCAGTATTTT	CASRLAAATDTQYF
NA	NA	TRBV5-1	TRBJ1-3	TGCGCCAGCAGCTTGGATGCCGTGACAAGCGGAAACACCATATATTTT	CASSLDAVTSGNTIYF
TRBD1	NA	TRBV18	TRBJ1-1	TGTGCCAGCTCACCCAAAACAGGGGCGAACACTGAAGCTTTCTTT	CASSPKTGANTEAFF
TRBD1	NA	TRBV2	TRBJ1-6	TGTGCCAGCAGTGCAGGGACAGGATATAATTCACCCCTCCACTTT	CASSAGTGYNSPLHF
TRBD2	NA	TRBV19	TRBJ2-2	TGTGCCAGTAGTATTAGCGGGGCTAACACCGGGGAGCTGTTTTTT	CASSISGANTGELFF
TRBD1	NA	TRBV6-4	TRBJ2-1	TGTGCCAGCAGTGACTCGACTCCGGGACAGGGCAACAATGAGCAGTTCTTC	CASSDSTPGQGNNEQFF
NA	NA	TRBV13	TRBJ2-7	TGTGCCAGCAGTTCACAGGGCAACGAGCAGTACTTC	CASSSQGNEQYF
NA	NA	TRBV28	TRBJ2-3	TGTGCCAGCAGTTTTACTGATACGCAGTATTTT	CASSFTDTQYF
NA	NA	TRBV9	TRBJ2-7	TGTGCCAGCAGCGTGGGCGACAGTTCCTCCTACGAGCAGTACTTC	CASSVGDSSSYEQYF
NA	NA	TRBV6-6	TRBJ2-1	TGTGCCAGCAGTTCGTGGGTGTTGGACACAAACAATGAGCAGTTCTTC	CASSSWVLDTNNEQFF
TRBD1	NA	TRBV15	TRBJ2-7	TGTGCCACCAGCACAGGGGGCACCTACGAGCAGTACTTC	CATSTGGTYEQYF
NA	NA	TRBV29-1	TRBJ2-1	TGCAGCTTCGCAGGAAACTCCTACAATGAGCAGTTCTTC	CSFAGNSYNEQFF
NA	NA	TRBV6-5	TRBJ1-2	TGTGCCAGCAGCCCCGGGTTGGGTTTTGGCTACACCTTC	CASSPGLGFGYTF
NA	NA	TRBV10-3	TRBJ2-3	TGTGCCATCAGTGAGTCCGCAGATACGCAGTATTTT	CAISESADTQYF
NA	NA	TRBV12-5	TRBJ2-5	TGTGCTAGTGGTTTGTCAGGGGAGGGGGGGGTAAGAGAGACCCAGTACTTC	CASGLSGEGGVRETQYF
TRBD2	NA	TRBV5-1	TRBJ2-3	TGCGCCAGCAGCCCAACCGGACTAGCGGGAGATGTGGGCACAGATACGCAGTATTTT	CASSPTGLAGDVGTDTQYF
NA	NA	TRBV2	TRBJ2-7	TGTGCCAGCAGTGAAGAGTTGGGGGCCTCCTACGAGCAGTACTTC	CASSEELGASYEQYF
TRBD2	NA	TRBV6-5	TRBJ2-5	TGTGCCAGCAGTGCACTAGCGGGAGGCCAAGAGACCCAGTACTTC	CASSALAGGQETQYF
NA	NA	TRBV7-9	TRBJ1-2	TGTGCCAGCAGCACCTACCCCCAGGACTATGGCTACACCTTC	CASSTYPQDYGYTF
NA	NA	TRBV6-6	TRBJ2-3	TGTGCCAGCAGCCCCTTCTTGCGGTCTAGCACAGATACGCAGTATTTT	CASSPFLRSSTDTQYF
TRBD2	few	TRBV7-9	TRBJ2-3	TGTGCCAGCAGAGGCGGCGGGAGGGCCCCAGATACGCAGTATTTT	CASRGGGRAPDTQYF
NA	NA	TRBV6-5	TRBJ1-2	TGTGCCAGCAGTTACTCGAGGTCGTCTTATGGCTACACCTTC	CASSYSRSSYGYTF
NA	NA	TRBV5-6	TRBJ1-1	TGTGCCAGCAGCCGTAACACTGAAGCTTTCTTT	CASSRNTEAFF
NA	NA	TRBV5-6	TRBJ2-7	TGTGCCAGCAGTCCGGGGGCCTACGAGCAGTACTTC	CASSPGAYEQYF
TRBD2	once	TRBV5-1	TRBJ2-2	TGCGCCAGCAGCTTGACTATACGACTAGCCGATAACACCGGGGAGCTGTTTTTT	CASSLTIRLADNTGELFF
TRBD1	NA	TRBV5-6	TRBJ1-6	TGTGCCAGCAGCTCAGAAGGGACAGGGATTGCCTCACCCCTCCACTTT	CASSSEGTGIASPLHF
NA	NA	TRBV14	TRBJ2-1	TGTGCCAGCAGCCTGGGGGGCTCCTACAATGAGCAGTTCTTC	CASSLGGSYNEQFF
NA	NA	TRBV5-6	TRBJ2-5	TGTGCCAGCAGCCGACGAGGAGAAACCGAGACCCAGTACTTC	CASSRRGETETQYF
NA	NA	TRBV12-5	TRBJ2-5	TGTGCTAGTGGTTTGGGCAGGGGCGGAGGGGGCCTCCAAGAGACCCAGTACTTC	CASGLGRGGGGLQETQYF
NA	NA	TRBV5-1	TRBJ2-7	TGCGCCAGCAGTCGACTCGCTACCTACGAGCAGTACTTC	CASSRLATYEQYF
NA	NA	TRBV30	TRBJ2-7	TGTGCCTGGAGTTCGAAGGGGTACGAGCAGTACTTC	CAWSSKGYEQYF
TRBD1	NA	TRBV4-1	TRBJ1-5	TGCGCCAGCAGCCAAGACCCGACAGGGGGATGGCCCCAGCATTTT	CASSQDPTGGWPQHF
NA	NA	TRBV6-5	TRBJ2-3	TGTGCCAGCAGACAGGGAATTTGGGTCACAGATACGCAGTATTTT	CASRQGIWVTDTQYF
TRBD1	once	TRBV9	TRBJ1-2	TGTGCCAGCAGCGTAGGTCCGGGCCCGACAGGGCCCTATGGCTACACCTTC	CASSVGPGPTGPYGYTF
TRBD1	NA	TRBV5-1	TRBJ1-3	TGCGCCAGCAGCTTGGCCGGACAGGGCTCTGGAAACACCATATATTTT	CASSLAGQGSGNTIYF